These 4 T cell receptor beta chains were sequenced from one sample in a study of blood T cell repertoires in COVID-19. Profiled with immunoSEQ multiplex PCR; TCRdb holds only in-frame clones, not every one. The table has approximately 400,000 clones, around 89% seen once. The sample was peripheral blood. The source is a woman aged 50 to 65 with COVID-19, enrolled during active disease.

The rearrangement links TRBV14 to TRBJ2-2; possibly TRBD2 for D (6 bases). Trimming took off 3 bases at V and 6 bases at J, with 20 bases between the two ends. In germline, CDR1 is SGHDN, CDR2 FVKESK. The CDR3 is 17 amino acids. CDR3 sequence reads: CASSQVPAGMVAGELFF. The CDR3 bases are TGTGCCAGCAGCCAGGTTCCTGCGGGGATGGTTGCCGGGGAGCTGTTTTTT.

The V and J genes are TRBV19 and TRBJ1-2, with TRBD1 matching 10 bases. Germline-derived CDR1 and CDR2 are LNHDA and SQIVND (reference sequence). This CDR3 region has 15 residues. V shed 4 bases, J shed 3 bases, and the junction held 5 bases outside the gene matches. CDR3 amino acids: CASSRGTGDDYGYTF. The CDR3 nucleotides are TGTGCCAGTAGTAGAGGGACAGGGGATGACTATGGCTACACCTTC.

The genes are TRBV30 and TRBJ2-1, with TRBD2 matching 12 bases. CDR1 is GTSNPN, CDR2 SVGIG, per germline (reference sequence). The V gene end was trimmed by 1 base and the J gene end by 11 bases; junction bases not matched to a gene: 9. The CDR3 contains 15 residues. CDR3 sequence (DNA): TGTGCCTGGAGTGCCTCTAGCGGGGGGGCCTTCCAGCAGTTCTTC. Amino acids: CAWSASSGGAFQQFF.

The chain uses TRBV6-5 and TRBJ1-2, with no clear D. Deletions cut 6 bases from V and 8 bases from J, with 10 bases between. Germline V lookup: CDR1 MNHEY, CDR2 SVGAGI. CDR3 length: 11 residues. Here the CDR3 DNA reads TGTGCCAGCAGAAGTGGGAGAGGCTACACCTTC. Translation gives CASRSGRGYTF.